These T cell receptor beta chains were read from a single sample in a study of shared clonotypes between healthy human individuals. TCRdb's copy holds only in-frame clones and misses some; the assay was immunoSEQ multiplex PCR. The table has some 1,400,000 clones, roughly 96% seen once. The sequenced sample was naive CD4+ T cells sorted from blood. Source of these receptors: a young man in good health. The CDR3 runs from the conserved cysteine through the conserved F or W. The order of the fields is J gene, D gene, clone size, V gene, CDR3 protein, CDR3 DNA. A D gene is named only where the DNA matches it firmly. Only some rows state a clone size, as once, few, many or a class for expanded clones.

TRBJ2-7	TRBD1	NA	TRBV19	CASSARDRNYEQYF	TGTGCCAGTAGTGCTCGGGACAGAAACTACGAGCAGTACTTC
TRBJ2-7	TRBD2	NA	TRBV6-1	CASSGGAGASYEQYF	TGTGCCAGCAGTGGCGGAGCGGGAGCCTCCTACGAGCAGTACTTC
TRBJ1-2	NA	NA	TRBV27	CASSLGAGGGYTF	TGTGCCAGCAGTTTAGGGGCAGGCGGGGGCTACACCTTC
TRBJ2-2	NA	NA	TRBV11-2	CASSGTRRNTGELFF	TGTGCCAGCAGCGGTACTAGACGGAACACCGGGGAGCTGTTTTTT
TRBJ2-3	TRBD1	NA	TRBV10-3	CAISGDRKQDTQYF	TGTGCCATCAGTGGGGACAGGAAGCAAGATACGCAGTATTTT
TRBJ2-5	NA	NA	TRBV11-2	CASSLVSRGTETQYF	TGTGCCAGCAGCTTAGTTAGTCGGGGCACAGAGACCCAGTACTTC
TRBJ2-3	TRBD2	NA	TRBV13	CASSPQVWREGPTDTQYF	TGTGCCAGCAGCCCACAGGTCTGGCGGGAGGGGCCTACAGATACGCAGTATTTT
TRBJ1-2	TRBD1	NA	TRBV9	CASSVDWGDRANYGYTF	TGTGCCAGCAGCGTAGATTGGGGGGACAGAGCTAACTATGGCTACACCTTC
TRBJ1-2	NA	NA	TRBV2	CASSDRISDYGYTF	TGTGCCAGCAGTGATCGTATATCCGACTATGGCTACACCTTC
TRBJ2-3	TRBD2	NA	TRBV27	CASSTAGTSGRWRTDTQYF	TGTGCCAGCAGTACCGCGGGGACTAGCGGGAGGTGGCGCACAGATACGCAGTATTTT
TRBJ2-1	NA	once	TRBV30	CAWSPQGNYNEQFF	TGTGCCTGGAGTCCTCAGGGCAATTACAATGAGCAGTTCTTC
TRBJ2-7	TRBD1	NA	TRBV5-5	CASSSRQGPYEQYF	TGTGCCAGCAGCTCGCGACAGGGCCCCTACGAGCAGTACTTC
TRBJ2-7	TRBD1	NA	TRBV11-1	CASSEGQLGRSSYEQYF	TGTGCCAGCAGCGAGGGACAGTTGGGCCGATCATCCTACGAGCAGTACTTC
TRBJ2-1	NA	once	TRBV6-6	CASSYLGRYNEQFF	TGTGCCAGCAGTTACTTGGGACGGTACAATGAGCAGTTCTTC
TRBJ1-2	NA	NA	TRBV6-6	CASSPRARGGYTF	TGTGCCAGCAGTCCCCGCGCGAGGGGCGGCTACACCTTC
TRBJ2-7	NA	NA	TRBV4-1	CASSRIPGAYEQYF	TGCGCCAGCAGCCGGATTCCGGGGGCCTACGAGCAGTACTTC
TRBJ2-3	TRBD1	NA	TRBV11-3	CASSVGQGTDTQYF	TGTGCCAGCAGCGTAGGACAGGGCACAGATACGCAGTATTTT
TRBJ2-5	NA	NA	TRBV7-8	CASSLGGPQETQYF	TGTGCCAGCAGCTTAGGGGGCCCACAAGAGACCCAGTACTTC
TRBJ2-1	NA	NA	TRBV7-8	CASSLARGPEQFF	TGTGCCAGCAGCTTAGCGCGAGGCCCTGAGCAGTTCTTC
TRBJ2-7	NA	NA	TRBV5-1	CASSGGGLSSYEQYF	TGCGCCAGCAGTGGAGGGGGCTTGAGCTCCTACGAGCAGTACTTC
TRBJ2-3	TRBD1	NA	TRBV7-6	CASSSGTGVRDTQYF	TGTGCCAGCAGCTCCGGGACAGGGGTACGAGATACGCAGTATTTT
TRBJ1-1	TRBD1	NA	TRBV2	CASRATGQVNTEAFF	TGTGCCAGCAGAGCAACGGGACAGGTGAACACTGAAGCTTTCTTT
TRBJ2-7	TRBD2	once	TRBV5-5	CASSASGISYEQYF	TGTGCCAGCAGCGCCAGCGGGATTTCGTACGAGCAGTACTTC
TRBJ2-7	NA	once	TRBV6-1	CASSEVVGGADRYEQYF	TGTGCCAGCAGTGAAGTGGTCGGGGGAGCGGACCGCTACGAGCAGTACTTC
TRBJ1-5	TRBD1	NA	TRBV19	CASSHGQGGQPQHF	TGTGCCAGTAGTCACGGACAGGGCGGACAGCCCCAGCATTTT
TRBJ2-1	NA	NA	TRBV7-6	CASSSPRTQSSSYNEQFF	TGTGCCAGCAGCTCGCCGAGGACTCAATCCAGCTCCTACAATGAGCAGTTCTTC
TRBJ2-7	NA	once	TRBV15	CATSRAPTYEQYF	TGTGCCACCAGCAGAGCACCAACCTACGAGCAGTACTTC
TRBJ1-1	NA	NA	TRBV5-1	CASSLLANTEAFF	TGCGCCAGCAGCTTATTAGCGAACACTGAAGCTTTCTTT
TRBJ2-3	TRBD1	once	TRBV2	CATNTGAPALEDTQYF	TGTGCCACAAATACAGGGGCACCCGCGTTAGAAGATACGCAGTATTTT
TRBJ2-3	NA	NA	TRBV5-4	CASSFYALDTQYF	TGTGCCAGCAGCTTCTATGCGCTAGATACGCAGTATTTT
TRBJ2-7	TRBD1	NA	TRBV5-1	CASSSPGQGVEQYF	TGCGCCAGCAGCTCCCCGGGACAGGGCGTCGAGCAGTACTTC
TRBJ2-2	NA	NA	TRBV11-2	CASARRGELFF	TGTGCCAGCGCCCGACGCGGGGAGCTGTTTTTT
TRBJ1-5	NA	NA	TRBV6-1	CASSEAIVGGGQPQHF	TGTGCCAGCAGTGAAGCGATAGTCGGGGGAGGACAGCCCCAGCATTTT
TRBJ1-1	NA	few	TRBV21-1	CASSKTGLNTEAFF	TGTGCCAGCAGCAAAACAGGTCTGAACACTGAAGCTTTCTTT
TRBJ2-2	TRBD2	NA	TRBV5-5	CASSQEPGTSGLGGELFF	TGTGCCAGCAGCCAGGAACCCGGGACTAGCGGATTGGGCGGGGAGCTGTTTTTT
TRBJ2-7	TRBD1	NA	TRBV18	CASADRPPYEQYF	TGTGCCAGCGCGGACAGGCCACCCTACGAGCAGTACTTC
TRBJ2-3	NA	NA	TRBV30	CAWSAQTDTQYF	TGTGCCTGGAGCGCCCAGACAGATACGCAGTATTTT
TRBJ1-2	NA	NA	TRBV2	CARQGINGYTF	TGTGCCAGACAGGGTATCAATGGCTACACCTTC
TRBJ2-3	NA	NA	TRBV7-9	CASSRTTDTQYF	TGTGCCAGCAGCCGGACCACAGATACGCAGTATTTT
TRBJ2-1	TRBD2	NA	TRBV4-2	CASSPRTSGGNEQFF	TGTGCCAGCAGCCCCCGGACTAGCGGGGGCAATGAGCAGTTCTTC
TRBJ1-1	NA	NA	TRBV5-1	CASSLVTLPNTEAFF	TGCGCCAGCAGCTTGGTGACACTACCGAACACTGAAGCTTTCTTT
TRBJ1-2	NA	NA	TRBV7-2	CASSLATGSVYGYTF	TGTGCCAGCAGCTTAGCGACAGGTTCTGTCTATGGCTACACCTTC